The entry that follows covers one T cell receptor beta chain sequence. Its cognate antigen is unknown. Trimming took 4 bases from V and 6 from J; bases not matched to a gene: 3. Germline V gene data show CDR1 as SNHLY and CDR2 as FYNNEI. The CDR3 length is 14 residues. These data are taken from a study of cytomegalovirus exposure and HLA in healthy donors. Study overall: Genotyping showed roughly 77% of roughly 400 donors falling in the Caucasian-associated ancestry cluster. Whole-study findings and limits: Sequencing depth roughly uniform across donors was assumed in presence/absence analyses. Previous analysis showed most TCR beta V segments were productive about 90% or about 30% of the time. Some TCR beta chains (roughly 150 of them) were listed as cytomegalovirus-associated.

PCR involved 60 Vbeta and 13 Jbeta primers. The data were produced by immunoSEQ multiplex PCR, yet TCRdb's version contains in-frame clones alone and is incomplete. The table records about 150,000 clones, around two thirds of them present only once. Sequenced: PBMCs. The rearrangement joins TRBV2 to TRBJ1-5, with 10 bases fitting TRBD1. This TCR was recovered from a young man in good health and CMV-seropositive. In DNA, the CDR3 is TGTGCCAGCAGTGCGACAGGGGGCACTCAGCCCCAGCATTTT. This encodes CASSATGGTQPQHF.